This T cell receptor (beta chain) was profiled in a study of T cell responses to AZD1222 COVID-19 vaccine. The repertoire was sequenced with immunoSEQ multiplex PCR; TCRdb's copy has only in-frame clones and lacks some. Among around 140,000 clones listed, 92% were seen once. V lost 3 bases and J lost 9; bases outside the gene matches: 5. Germline CDR1 and CDR2: MDHEN and SYDVKM. The CDR3 sequence is 13 residues long. Recipients boosted at about 4 weeks or about 12 weeks are pooled. The clonotype comes from an adult who received the AZD1222 COVID-19 vaccine. Sequences were derived from peripheral blood, sampled 28 days after the second AZD1222 dose. The chain is built from TRBV28 and TRBJ1-3; 7 bases fit TRBD1. CDR3 DNA: TGTGCCAGCAGTTTTACAGGGGAAGCCACCATATATTTT. Encoded protein: CASSFTGEATIYF.